This record covers a single T cell receptor beta chain. The antigen is undetermined. Study-wide points: Tumor-infiltrating Treg TCR alpha and beta sequences overlapped most with tumor naive CD4+ T cells, then blood naive.

The V gene's germline CDR1 is SNHLY and CDR2 FYNNEI. CDR3 length: 14 amino acids. After removal of 8 bases from V and 4 bases from J, the junction contained 8 bases not matched to a gene. Tregs were sorted as CD4+CD25+CD127-/low cells. TCRdb independently ran MiXCR on the 5' RACE reads; one entry per CDR3 protein. Here the sample spans 35,000 to 45,000 distinct CDR3 sequences, about a fifth being singletons. The TCR originated in a female donor with breast cancer. V usage is TRBV2 and J usage is TRBJ1-1, with 9 nucleotides matching TRBD1. The sequencing input was Tregs sorted from a lymph node. CDR3 region: CASSGQGMSTEAFF. The CDR3 DNA follows: TGTGCCAGCTCCGGACAGGGGATGAGCACTGAAGCTTTCTTT. Combining the CDR3 with reference TRBV2 and TRBJ1-1 gives the whole variable domain EPEVTQTPSHQVTQMGQEVILRCVPISNHLYFYWYRQILGQKVEFLVSFYNNEISEKSEIFDDQFSVERPDGSNFTLKIRSTKLEDSAMYFCASSGQGMSTEAFFGQGTRLTVV.